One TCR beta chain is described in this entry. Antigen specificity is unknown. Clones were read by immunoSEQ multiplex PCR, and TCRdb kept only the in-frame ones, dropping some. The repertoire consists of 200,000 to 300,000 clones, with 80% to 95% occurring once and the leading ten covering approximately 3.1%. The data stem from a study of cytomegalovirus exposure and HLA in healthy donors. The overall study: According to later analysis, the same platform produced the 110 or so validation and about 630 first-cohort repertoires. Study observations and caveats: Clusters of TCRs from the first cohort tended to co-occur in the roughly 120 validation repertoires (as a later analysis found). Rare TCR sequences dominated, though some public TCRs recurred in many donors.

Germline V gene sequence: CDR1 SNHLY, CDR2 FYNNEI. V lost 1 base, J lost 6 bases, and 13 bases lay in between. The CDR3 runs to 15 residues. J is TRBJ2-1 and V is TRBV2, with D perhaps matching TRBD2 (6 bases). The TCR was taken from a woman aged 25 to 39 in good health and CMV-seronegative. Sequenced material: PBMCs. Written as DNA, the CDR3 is TGTGCCAGCAGTGAAGAATTAGCGGCAGGCAATGAGCAGTTCTTC. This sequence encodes CASSEELAAGNEQFF.